The T cell receptor (beta chain) described here comes from a study of human T cells and chemical hapten exposure. Study at large: TCR yields differed between samples (mainly from small differences in pooled library volume).

Study-level points and caveats: Among TCRs, those above 1 in 1000 frequency were unaffected by DPC sensitization.

Whole blood, unfractionated, served as the material for total RNA extraction. Unique molecular identifiers were attached to individual cDNA molecules during library preparation. TCRdb passed the 5' RACE reads through MiXCR, listing each CDR3 protein once. The table records 110,000 or so distinct CDR3 sequences, around 20% of them present only once. Remarks on this clonotype: Its antigen is not identified.

Germline values: CDR1 MDHEN, CDR2 SYDVKM. Trimming took 3 bases from V and 3 from J, leaving 8 bases between them. The CDR3 runs to 14 residues. The chain uses TRBV28 and TRBJ1-4; maybe TRBD1 (6 bases). The receptor was derived from a human donor in good health. The chain's CDR3 is CASSFEGANEKLFF. The DNA of the CDR3 is TGTGCCAGCAGTTTCGAGGGGGCTAATGAAAAACTGTTTTTT. Full variable domain (missing parts from reference TRBV28 and TRBJ1-4): DVKVTQSSRYLVKRTGEKVFLECVQDMDHENMFWYRQDPGLGLRLIYFSYDVKMKEKGDIPEGYSVSREKKERFSLILESASTNQTSMYLCASSFEGANEKLFFGSGTQLSVL.